A single sample gave rise to the 3 T cell receptor beta chains below, sequenced in a study of regulatory T cells in long-lasting Graves disease. Arm-PCR of CDR3 regions and iRepertoire HTBI primers were used to build TCR beta libraries. One entry per CDR3 protein results from TCRdb running MiXCR on the multiplex PCR reads. The repertoire holds around 460,000 distinct CDR3 sequences, with roughly 15% as singletons. The sample's time point: newly diagnosed GD, antithyroid drugs for less than 3 months. Following extraction of RNA from PBMCs, that RNA was used to make the TCR library. This sample was shared with a second study, whose subject was T cells in Graves' hyperthyroidism and ophthalmopathy.

Sequenced material: peripheral blood mononuclear cells (PBMCs), taken at new diagnosis, from a patient treated with antithyroid drugs. The receptors were gathered from a woman aged 50 to 65 with Graves disease.

This clonotype showed up many times. The gene calls are TRBV6-2 or TRBV6-3 and TRBJ2-7, with 10 bases lining up with TRBD2. The CDR3 runs to 15 residues. V dropped 2 bases and J dropped 3; count of bases not matched to a gene: 4. Germline V gene lookup returns CDR1 MNHEY and CDR2 SVGEGT. The CDR3, as DNA: TGTGCCAGCAGTTACCGTCCTAGCGGGAGCTACGAGCAGTACTTC. It codes for CASSYRPSGSYEQYF.

This clonotype has ten or more counts. The rearrangement joins TRBV7-9 to TRBJ1-5; D gene uncertain. Germline CDR1 is SEHNR and CDR2 is FQNEAQ (reference sequence). The CDR3 runs 13 residues. Between the trimmed V and J ends, which lost 3 bases and 10 bases, there was a span of 13 bases. The CDR3 nucleotides are TGTGCCAGCAGCTTCGGGAGTGCGGGACCCCAGCATTTT. Translated, it gives CASSFGSAGPQHF.

This clonotype was recorded many times. The chain is built from TRBV28 and TRBJ2-1; D is possibly TRBD1 (6 bases). This CDR3 has 14 amino acids. Per germline, CDR1 MDHEN and CDR2 SYDVKM. The V end was cut by 5 bases, the J end by 3 bases, with 11 bases between. In DNA form, the CDR3 reads TGTGCCAGCAGTCCCGGGACAAACTACAATGAGCAGTTCTTC. Its translation is CASSPGTNYNEQFF.